A single T cell receptor beta chain is shown here with its context. Its cognate antigen has yet to be identified. It has no much larger one-base neighbor in the sample; base qualities were not kept. The immunoSEQ Assay, a bias-controlled multiplex PCR, was used to amplify TCRbeta CDR3 regions from genomic DNA. In the source study's methods: The number of nucleated cells in each sample was estimated from the amplification of reference gene primers within the assay. To quantify the absolute abundance of each unique TCRbeta CDR3 rearrangement, sequence reads were collapsed and filtered. Productive Simpson clonality was computed per sample as the square root of Simpson's diversity index over productive rearrangements. Drawn from immuneACCESS, this table holds only the in-frame rearrangements with V and J called that TCRdb kept. Clones are partly lost; checked studies trace under half to an unresolved V gene and leave the rest unexplained. Clone size and V and J calls were adopted from that table, with D and trimming inferred from the DNA. Here the sample has approximately 470,000 clones; 75% to 90% occur a single time. 0.7% of the sample rests with the top ten.

Participants in the prospective study were enrolled through a virtual design, were aged about 18 to 90 years, and lived in about two dozen United States geographic areas. Cohort assignment in the prospective study relied on participant-reported clinical history from a screening survey and a study questionnaire. Recovered participants in ImmuneRACE Cohort 3 were defined as having two consecutive negative NP/OP PCR tests, clearance from a healthcare professional, or resolution of symptoms. In the prospective study, whole blood, serum and a nasopharyngeal or oropharyngeal swab were collected from each participant by mobile phlebotomists. Over a roughly 2-month period, participants in the prospective study had the option of providing additional blood draws and questionnaires. Before DNA extraction, blood samples from the prospective study were shipped at room temperature or frozen. The sample comes from a study of blood T cell repertoires in COVID-19 (dated by TCRdb to 2020 to 2021). Study-level background: Collaborator samples came from the United States, Italy and Spain and covered acute and convalescent phases of COVID-19. The prospective study material was composed of cDNA or gDNA derived from T cells, B-cell-depleted T cells, or PBMCs. Deeply sampled blood TCRbeta repertoires from subjects exposed to, actively infected with, or recovered from COVID-19 were included in the dataset. The repertoires were released in a freely available public database intended as a resource for research on the immune response to SARS-CoV-2. Samples were obtained from the ongoing ImmuneRACE study (first 160 participants) and from 1,000 to 1,500 subjects provided by 6 global collaborators. The sample metadata nearly always contained a de-identified subject ID, COVID-19 status, age in years and sex. HLA class I and class II types, where available, came from metadata supplied by the sample provider rather than from assay-based typing. Summary of the overall study and its limitations: Clinical and demographic metadata were provided uncurated, with the amount varying by source and participant.

The germline V gene (reference sequence) supplies CDR1 MNHEY and CDR2 SMNVEV. V loses 5 bases at its end and J loses 5 bases; junction bases beyond the gene matches: 5. Spanning cysteine to phenylalanine, the CDR3 consists of 13 amino acids. The CDR3 DNA has 39 bases and is translated from base 1. This sequence was found in a woman under 30 who had recovered from COVID-19. The sample was PBMCs or T cells enriched from blood (not recorded which). The chain links TRBV27 with TRBJ1-2; the junction holds 7 bases that match TRBD1. The DNA reads as follows: TGTGCCAGCAGTCCAGGGGGTGCGTATGGCTACACCTTC. The encoded protein is CASSPGGAYGYTF.